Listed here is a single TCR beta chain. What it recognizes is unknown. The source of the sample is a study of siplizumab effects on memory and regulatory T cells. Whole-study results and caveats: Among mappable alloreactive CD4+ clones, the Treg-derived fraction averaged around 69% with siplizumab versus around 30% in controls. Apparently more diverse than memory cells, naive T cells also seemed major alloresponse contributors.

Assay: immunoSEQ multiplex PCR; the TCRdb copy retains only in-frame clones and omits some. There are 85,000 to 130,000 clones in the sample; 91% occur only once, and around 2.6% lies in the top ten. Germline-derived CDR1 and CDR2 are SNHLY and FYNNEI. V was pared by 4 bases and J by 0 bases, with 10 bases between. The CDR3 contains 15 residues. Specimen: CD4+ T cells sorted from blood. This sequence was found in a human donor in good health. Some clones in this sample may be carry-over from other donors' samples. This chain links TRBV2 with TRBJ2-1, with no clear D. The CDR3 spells CASSGSFSSYNEQFF. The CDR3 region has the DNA TGTGCCAGCAGTGGTAGCTTCTCCTCCTACAATGAGCAGTTCTTC.